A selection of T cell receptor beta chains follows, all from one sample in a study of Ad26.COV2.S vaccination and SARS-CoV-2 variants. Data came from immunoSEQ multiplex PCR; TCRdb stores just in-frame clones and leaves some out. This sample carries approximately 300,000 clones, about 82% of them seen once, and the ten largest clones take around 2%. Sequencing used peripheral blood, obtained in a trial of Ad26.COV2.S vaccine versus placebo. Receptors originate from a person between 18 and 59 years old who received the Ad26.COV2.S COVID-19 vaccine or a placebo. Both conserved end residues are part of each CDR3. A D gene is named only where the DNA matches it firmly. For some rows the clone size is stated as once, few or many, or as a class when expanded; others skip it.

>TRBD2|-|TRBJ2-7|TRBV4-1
TGCGCCAGCAGCGATCGGACTAGCGGGGCGGGCGAGCAGTACTTC
CASSDRTSGAGEQYF
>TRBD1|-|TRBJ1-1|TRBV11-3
TGTGCCAGCAGCTTATCGCCAGGGGGTTCCAACACTGAAGCTTTCTTT
CASSLSPGGSNTEAFF
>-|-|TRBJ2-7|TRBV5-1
TGCGCCAGCAGCTTTCCGGGACCCCGGGGAGACGAGCAGTACTTC
CASSFPGPRGDEQYF
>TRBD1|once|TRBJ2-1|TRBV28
TGTGCCAGCAGTTTTCACTCAATCAGGGGGAATGAGCAGTTCTTC
CASSFHSIRGNEQFF
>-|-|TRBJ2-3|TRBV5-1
TGCGCCAGCAGCATCCGGGACAACACAGATACGCAGTATTTT
CASSIRDNTDTQYF
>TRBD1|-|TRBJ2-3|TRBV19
TGTGCCAGTAGAGGGATTCGGGACAGGGCCACAGATACGCAGTATTTT
CASRGIRDRATDTQYF
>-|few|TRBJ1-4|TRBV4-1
TGCGCCAGCAGCCAAGTTGGAGATGAAAAACTGTTTTTT
CASSQVGDEKLFF
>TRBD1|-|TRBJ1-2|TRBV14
TGTGCCAGCAGACGGACAGGGACTAACTATGGCTACACCTTC
CASRRTGTNYGYTF
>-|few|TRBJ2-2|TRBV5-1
TGCGCCAGCAGCCGAGGCCCTGACATCGACACCGGGGAGCTGTTTTTT
CASSRGPDIDTGELFF
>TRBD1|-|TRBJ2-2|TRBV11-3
TGTGCCAGCAGCTTAGGAGAGGGACAGGGGTACACCGGGGAGCTGTTTTTT
CASSLGEGQGYTGELFF
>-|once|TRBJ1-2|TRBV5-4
TGTGCCAGCAGCCCGGACAGTTCTAACTATGGCTACACCTTC
CASSPDSSNYGYTF
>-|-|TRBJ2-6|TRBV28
TGTGCCAGCAGTTCCATCGACACCGGACAGTTCTTCCGCTCTGGGGCCAACGTCCTGACTTTC
CASSSIDTGQFFRSGANVLTF
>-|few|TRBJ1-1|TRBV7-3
TGTGCCAGCAGCCCGAGCGGAGAGAACACTGAAGCTTTCTTT
CASSPSGENTEAFF
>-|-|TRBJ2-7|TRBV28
TGTGCCAGCAGGGAACAGGGAGGATCCTACGAGCAGTACTTC
CASREQGGSYEQYF
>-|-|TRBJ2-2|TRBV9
TGTGCCAGCAGCGCTTTGGGACGGGGCAGGGTGAACACCGGGGAGCTGTTTTTT
CASSALGRGRVNTGELFF
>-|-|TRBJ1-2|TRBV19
TGTGCCAGTACCCCCAGGGCGGGTCCTCTAAACTATGGCTACACCTTC
CASTPRAGPLNYGYTF
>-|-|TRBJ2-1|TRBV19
TGTGCCAGTAGTATAAAAGGGGGGGCCAATGAGCAGTTCTTC
CASSIKGGANEQFF
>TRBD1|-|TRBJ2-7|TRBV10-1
TGCGCCAGCAGTGAACCTCGTCCGGGACAGGCTTCCTACGAGCAGTACTTC
CASSEPRPGQASYEQYF
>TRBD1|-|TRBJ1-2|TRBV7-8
TGTGCCAGCAGCTTAGGAGGGACAGGGGACGGCTACACCTTC
CASSLGGTGDGYTF
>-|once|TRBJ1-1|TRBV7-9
TGTGCCAGCAGCTTAGTTCCCTCGATCTTCTTT
CASSLVPSIFF
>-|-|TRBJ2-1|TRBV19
TGTGCCAGTAGTATTGTCCCGAGGGGGAACAAGGTCAATGAGCAGTTCTTC
CASSIVPRGNKVNEQFF
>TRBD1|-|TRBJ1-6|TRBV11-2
TGTGCCAGCAGCTTAGATCGGGACAGGGGCTCCTATAATTCACCCCTCCACTTT
CASSLDRDRGSYNSPLHF
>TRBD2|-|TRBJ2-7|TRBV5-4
TGTGCCAGCAGCTTGAGGGGATTAGCGGGGCTGAACGAGCAGTACTTC
CASSLRGLAGLNEQYF
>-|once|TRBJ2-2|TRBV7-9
TGTGCCAGCCGCGGATGGGAGGGGGGAACCGGGGAGCTGTTTTTT
CASRGWEGGTGELFF
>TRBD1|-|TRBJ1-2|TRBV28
TGTGCCAGCAGTTTGAGAGGGGGCCCTAATGGCTACACCTTC
CASSLRGGPNGYTF
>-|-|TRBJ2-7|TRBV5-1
TGCGCCAGCAGCTTGGCCGGGGCGATCTACGAGCAGTACTTC
CASSLAGAIYEQYF
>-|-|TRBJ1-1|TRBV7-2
TGTGCCAGCAGCTTATCTCCGGGGCAGGGGACTGAAGCTTTCTTT
CASSLSPGQGTEAFF
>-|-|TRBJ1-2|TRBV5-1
TGCGCCAGCAGCTTGGCCGATGCTCGGGCAGGCTACACCTTC
CASSLADARAGYTF
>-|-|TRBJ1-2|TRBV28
TGTGCCAGCAGTTTGATGGGAACTAACTATGGCTACACCTTC
CASSLMGTNYGYTF
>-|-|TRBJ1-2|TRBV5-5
TGTGCCAGCAGCTTGGAACGGACAATCAACTATGGCTACACCTTC
CASSLERTINYGYTF
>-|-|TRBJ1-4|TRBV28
TGTGCCAGCAGTTCAGTGGGTACAGGGCACCCGAATGAAAAACTGTTTTTT
CASSSVGTGHPNEKLFF